This entry lists 5 T cell receptor beta chains sequenced from one sample in a study of blood T cells in healthy people across ages. A second roughly 7 to 12 cycle PCR used barcoded and J-beta primers. TCRdb redid the calling of the 5' RACE reads with MiXCR, one entry per CDR3 protein. The sample holds roughly 680,000 distinct CDR3 sequences, around 49% seen once. The specimen was blood. The source is a woman in her fifties or sixties in good health.

This clonotype was observed at least ten times. The rearrangement links TRBV7-9 to TRBJ2-7, with D perhaps matching TRBD1 (6 bases). The CDR3 extends over 12 amino acids. The V gene's germline CDR1 is SEHNR and CDR2 FQNEAQ (reference sequence). The V end was cut by 5 bases, the J end by 1 base, with 6 bases between. CDR3 nucleotides: TGTGCCAGCAGCCAGGGGTCCTACGAGCAGTACTTC. This codes for CASSQGSYEQYF.

The chain links TRBV7-2 to TRBJ1-4; 9 bases align to TRBD1. V lost 5 bases, J lost 7 bases, and 8 bases stayed unmatched. CDR1 and CDR2 (germline): SGHTA, FQGNSA. This CDR3 has 15 amino acids. The CDR3 nucleotides read TGTGCCAGCAGCCAATCACAGGGGGCGGGTGAAAAACTGTTTTTT. Its protein product is CASSQSQGAGEKLFF. The whole variable domain, filled in from reference TRBV7-2 and TRBJ1-4, reads GAGVSQSPSNKVTEKGKDVELRCDPISGHTALYWYRQSLGQGLEFLIYFQGNSAPDKSGLPSDRFSAERTGGSVSTLTIQRTQQEDSAVYLCASSQSQGAGEKLFFGSGTQLSVL.

The V call is TRBV4-1, the J call TRBJ2-1; TRBD2 matches 8 bases. Looked up from germline, CDR1 is MGHRA and CDR2 is YSYEKL. Trimming cost V 4 bases and J 8 bases; bases outside gene matches: 16. This CDR3 has 17 residues. The CDR3 loop reads CASSPRGGLAGIYEQFF. The CDR3, as DNA: TGCGCCAGCAGCCCTCGCGGCGGGCTAGCGGGTATCTATGAGCAGTTCTTC.

The chain carries TRBV7-2 and TRBJ1-1; D may be TRBD1 (6 bases). CDR1 and CDR2 from the germline V gene are SGHTA and FQGNSA. V was shortened by 5 bases and J by 4 bases, with 17 bases between the two germline ends. The CDR3 consists of 15 residues. The DNA for the CDR3 is TGTGCCAGCAGCACTAAACCAGGGGTGGGCACTGAAGCTTTCTTT. The encoded protein is CASSTKPGVGTEAFF.

The rearrangement uses TRBV7-9 and TRBJ2-3; weak D call: TRBD1 (6 bases). The germline gives CDR1 SEHNR, CDR2 FQNEAQ (reference sequence). The length of the CDR3 is 14 residues. V was shortened by 5 bases and J by 1 base, with 10 bases between the two germline ends. The CDR3 sequence: CASSERTGTDTQYF. In DNA, the CDR3 is TGTGCCAGCAGCGAAAGGACAGGCACAGATACGCAGTATTTT.